Sequencing of this TCR beta chain was carried out in a study of blood T cells in healthy people across ages. With a J-beta primer mix and a sample-barcoded 5' primer, a second PCR ran about 7 to 12 cycles. TCRdb reprocessed the 5' RACE reads with MiXCR, giving one entry per CDR3 protein. The sample lists 1.5 million to 2 million distinct CDR3 sequences; 28% were seen once. This CDR3 contains 11 residues. Trimming cost V 7 bases and J 7 bases, with 9 bases left between them. The study recruited healthy Caucasian donors from Russia who were aged about 6 to 90. This receptor was identified in a woman in her 30s in good health. The sample taken for sequencing was blood. This chain links TRBV12-3 or TRBV12-4 with TRBJ2-3; D call uncertain. The CDR3 sequence is CASTQRNTQYF. CDR3 sequence (DNA): TGTGCCAGCACCCAACGAAATACGCAGTATTTT.